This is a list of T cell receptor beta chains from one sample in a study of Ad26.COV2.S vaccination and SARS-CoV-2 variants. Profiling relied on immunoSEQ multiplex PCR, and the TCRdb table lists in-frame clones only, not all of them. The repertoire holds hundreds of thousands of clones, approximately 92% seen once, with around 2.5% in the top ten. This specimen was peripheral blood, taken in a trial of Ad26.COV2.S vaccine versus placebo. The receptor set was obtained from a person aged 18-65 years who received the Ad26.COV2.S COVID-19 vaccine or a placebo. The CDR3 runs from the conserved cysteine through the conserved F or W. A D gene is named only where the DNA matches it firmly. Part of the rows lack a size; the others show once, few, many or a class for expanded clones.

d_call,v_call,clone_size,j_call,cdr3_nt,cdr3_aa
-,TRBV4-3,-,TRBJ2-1,TGCGCCAGCAGCCAAGAATTCGCGGGGAGCTCCTACAATGAGCAGTTCTTC,CASSQEFAGSSYNEQFF
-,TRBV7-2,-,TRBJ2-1,TGTGCCAGCAGCGACGGACCTCTCAGTCGGAATGAGCAGTTCTTC,CASSDGPLSRNEQFF
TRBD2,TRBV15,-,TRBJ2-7,TGTGCCACCAGCAGAGTGGGGGCTAGCGGGGCTTACGAGCAGTACTTC,CATSRVGASGAYEQYF
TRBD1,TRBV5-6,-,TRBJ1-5,TGTGCCAGCAGCTTGACCGGCAGGGGGGATCAGCCCCAGCATTTT,CASSLTGRGDQPQHF
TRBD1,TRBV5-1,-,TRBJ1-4,TGCGCCAGCAGCCCGGGGGGCACAGGGGTTTTGGAAAAACTGTTTTTT,CASSPGGTGVLEKLFF
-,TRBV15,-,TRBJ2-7,TGTGCCACCAGCAGAGAGTCAGGGGGACTCGACGAGCAGTACTTC,CATSRESGGLDEQYF
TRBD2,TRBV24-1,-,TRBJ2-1,TGTGCCACCAGTGATTTGGGCGGGGGGCCCTACAATGAGCAGTTCTTC,CATSDLGGGPYNEQFF
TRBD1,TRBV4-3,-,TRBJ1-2,TGCGCCAGCAGCACGATGACAGGGGGTTTTACTGGCTACACCTTC,CASSTMTGGFTGYTF
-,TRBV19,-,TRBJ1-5,TGTGCCAGTAGTAACCTAAGGACGGCGGGGTGGCCCCAGCATTTT,CASSNLRTAGWPQHF
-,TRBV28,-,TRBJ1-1,TGTGCCAGCACGACAGGCGAACACGCCGGGCTATGGGGGAACACTGAAGCTTTCTTT,CASTTGEHAGLWGNTEAFF
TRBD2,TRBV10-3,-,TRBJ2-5,TGTGCCATCAGTGGGACTAGCGGGCTTCAAGAGACCCAGTACTTC,CAISGTSGLQETQYF
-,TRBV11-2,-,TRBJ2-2,TGTGCCAGCAGCTTTTTGTGGGGGAACACCGGGGAGCTGTTTTTT,CASSFLWGNTGELFF
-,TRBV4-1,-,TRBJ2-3,TGCGCCAGCAGCCAAGTAGGGCTAGCGCCTGCAGGTGCGCAGTATTTT,CASSQVGLAPAGAQYF
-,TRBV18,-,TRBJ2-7,TGTGCCAGCTCACCGGACTGGCGGGGAGTTGAGCAGTACTTC,CASSPDWRGVEQYF
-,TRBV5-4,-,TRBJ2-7,TGTGCCAGCAGCTTAAAACTTTCCTACGAGCAGTACTTC,CASSLKLSYEQYF
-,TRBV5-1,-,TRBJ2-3,TGCGCCAGCAGCTTGGGCAGGGCGGCAGATACGCAGTATTTT,CASSLGRAADTQYF
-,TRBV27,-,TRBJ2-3,TGTGCCAGCAGATCCTTCGGGGAGGTCAGAGATACGCAGTATTTT,CASRSFGEVRDTQYF
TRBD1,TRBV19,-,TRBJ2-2,TGTGCCAATAACAGGGGCCTAAACACCGGGGAGCTGTTTTTT,CANNRGLNTGELFF
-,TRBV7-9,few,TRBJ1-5,TGTGCCAGCAGCTTAACAGCAGGGGTAGGCCAAGGGCCCCAGCATTTT,CASSLTAGVGQGPQHF
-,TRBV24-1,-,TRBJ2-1,TGTGCCACCAGTCATGTCGTTGGGGATAGGGCGACCAATGAGCAGTTCTTC,CATSHVVGDRATNEQFF
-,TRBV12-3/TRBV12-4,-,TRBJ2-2,TGTGCCAGCAGTTTGACTGGGGCCGGGGAGCTGTTTTTT,CASSLTGAGELFF
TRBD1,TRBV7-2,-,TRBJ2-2,TGTGCCAGCAGCGTGGGACAGGGCATCGGGGAGCTGTTTTTT,CASSVGQGIGELFF
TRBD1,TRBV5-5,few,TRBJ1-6,TGTGCCAGCAGCCAAGGACAGGGAGTCAATTCACCCCTCCACTTT,CASSQGQGVNSPLHF
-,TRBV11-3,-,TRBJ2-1,TGTGCCAGCAGCTCCTTGGATGAGCAGTTCTTC,CASSSLDEQFF
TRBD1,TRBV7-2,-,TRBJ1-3,TGTGCCAGCAGGCCACAGGGGTCTGGAAACACCATATATTTT,CASRPQGSGNTIYF
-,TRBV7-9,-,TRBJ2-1,TGTGCCAGCAGCCCCATTGCGCGACTAGGCTCCTACAATGAGCAGTTCTTC,CASSPIARLGSYNEQFF
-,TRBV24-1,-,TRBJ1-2,TGTGCCACCAACAACTACACCTATGGCTACACCTTC,CATNNYTYGYTF
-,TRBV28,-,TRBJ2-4,TGTGCCAGCAGGTCCCTTTTTGGGGGACTCAAAAACATTCAGTACTTC,CASRSLFGGLKNIQYF
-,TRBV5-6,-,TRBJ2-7,TGTGCCAGCAGCTATTTTTCGGGGAACGAGCAGTACTTC,CASSYFSGNEQYF
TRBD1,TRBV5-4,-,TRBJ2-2,TGTGCCAGCAGTAGACGACAGGGGGCTGAAGGGGAGCTGTTTTTT,CASSRRQGAEGELFF
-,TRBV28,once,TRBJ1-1,TGTGCCAGCAGTTCTCCGAGGTTGGGGAACACTGAAGCTTTCTTT,CASSSPRLGNTEAFF
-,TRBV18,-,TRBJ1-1,TGTGCCAGCTCACCACCCGCAGGGAGAAACACTGAAGCTTTCTTT,CASSPPAGRNTEAFF
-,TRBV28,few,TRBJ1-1,TGTGCCAGCAGTCCTGGGACCCGGGGCACTGAAGCTTTCTTT,CASSPGTRGTEAFF
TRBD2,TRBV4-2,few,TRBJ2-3,TGTGCCAGCAGCCAAGCCACGGGGGGGGTCTTCACAGATACGCAGTATTTT,CASSQATGGVFTDTQYF
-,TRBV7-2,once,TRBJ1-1,TGTGCCAGCAGCCCCCTTGGAGGCACTGAAGCTTTCTTT,CASSPLGGTEAFF
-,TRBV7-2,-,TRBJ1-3,TGTGCCAGCACCGTACGGGGGCCGGCAGGAAACACCATATATTTT,CASTVRGPAGNTIYF
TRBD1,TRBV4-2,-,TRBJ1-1,TGTGCCAGCAGCCAGGGACAGGGTGCGTACACTGAAGCTTTCTTT,CASSQGQGAYTEAFF
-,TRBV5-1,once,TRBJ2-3,TGCGCCAGCGGACGAGAGGGGAGCACAGATACGCAGTATTTT,CASGREGSTDTQYF
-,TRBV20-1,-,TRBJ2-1,TGCAGTGCTAGTAGTTGGGAGAAGGAGCAGTTCTTC,CSASSWEKEQFF
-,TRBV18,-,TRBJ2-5,TGTGCCAGCTCACCACCGGGAGAGACCCAGTACTTC,CASSPPGETQYF
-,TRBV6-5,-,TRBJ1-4,TGTGCCAGCAGGCCTGGGCTCCGTGAAAAACTGTTTTTT,CASRPGLREKLFF
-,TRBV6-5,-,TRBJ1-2,TGTGCCAGCAGTTTTCTCTCAGGGAGAGCTAACTATGGCTACACCTTC,CASSFLSGRANYGYTF
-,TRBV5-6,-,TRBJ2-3,TGTGCCAGCAGTGCGCAAGGCACAGATACGCAGTATTTT,CASSAQGTDTQYF
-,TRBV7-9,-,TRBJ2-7,-,CASSRLWGQGAQF
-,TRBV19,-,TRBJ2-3,TGTGCCAGTAGTCAGTGGGGCCGCACAGATACGCAGTATTTT,CASSQWGRTDTQYF
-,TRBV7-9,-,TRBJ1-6,TGTGCCAGCAGCGCACAGGGAGGAGCGGGTTCACCCCTCCACTTT,CASSAQGGAGSPLHF
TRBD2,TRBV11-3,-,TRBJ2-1,TGTGCCAGCAGCCCGACCCGGACTAGCGGGGGGGCCTCTGAGCAGTTCTTC,CASSPTRTSGGASEQFF
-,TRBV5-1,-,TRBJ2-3,TGCGCCAGCAGCTTTGGCGGGCAGGGAGATACGCAGTATTTT,CASSFGGQGDTQYF
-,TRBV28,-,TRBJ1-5,TGTGCCAGCAGTTTGGCCCGTATGTTTCAGCCCCAGCATTTT,CASSLARMFQPQHF
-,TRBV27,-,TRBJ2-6,TGTGCCAGCACACGGTGGGCTAGCGCTCTCTCTGGGGCCAACGTCCTGACTTTC,CASTRWASALSGANVLTF
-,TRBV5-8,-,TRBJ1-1,TGTGCCAGCAGCTTGCAGGGGACGAACACTGAAGCTTTCTTT,CASSLQGTNTEAFF
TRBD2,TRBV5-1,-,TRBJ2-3,TGCGCCAGCAGCCGCCCGACTAGCGGGAGTGGTGGGAATACGCAGTATTTT,CASSRPTSGSGGNTQYF
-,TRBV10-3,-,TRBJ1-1,TGTGCCATCAGTGAGTCGCGGACGGGCAGTACTGAAGCTTTCTTT,CAISESRTGSTEAFF
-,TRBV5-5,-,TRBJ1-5,TGTGCCAGCAGTGCCGGGGCCGGGGGCAATCAGCCCCAGCATTTT,CASSAGAGGNQPQHF
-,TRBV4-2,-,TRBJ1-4,TGTGCCAGCAGCCAAGTGTCTGAAAAACTGTTTTTT,CASSQVSEKLFF
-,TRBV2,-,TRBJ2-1,TGTGCCGGTGCTCAGGATACCTACAATGAGCAGTTCTTC,CAGAQDTYNEQFF
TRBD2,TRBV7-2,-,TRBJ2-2,TGTGCCAGCAGCTTACGGGGGGGGAACACCGGGGAGCTGTTTTTT,CASSLRGGNTGELFF
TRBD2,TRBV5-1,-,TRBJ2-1,TGCGCCAGCAGCCCCGGACTAGCGGGAGGGCCGGTTGAGCAGTTCTTC,CASSPGLAGGPVEQFF
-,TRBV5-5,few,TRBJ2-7,TGTGCCAGCAGCTTGGAAGGGTTCCAGCAGTACTTC,CASSLEGFQQYF
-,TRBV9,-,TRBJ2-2,TGTGCCAGCAGCGTAGAGGGGGGCGCACACGGGGAGCTGTTTTTT,CASSVEGGAHGELFF